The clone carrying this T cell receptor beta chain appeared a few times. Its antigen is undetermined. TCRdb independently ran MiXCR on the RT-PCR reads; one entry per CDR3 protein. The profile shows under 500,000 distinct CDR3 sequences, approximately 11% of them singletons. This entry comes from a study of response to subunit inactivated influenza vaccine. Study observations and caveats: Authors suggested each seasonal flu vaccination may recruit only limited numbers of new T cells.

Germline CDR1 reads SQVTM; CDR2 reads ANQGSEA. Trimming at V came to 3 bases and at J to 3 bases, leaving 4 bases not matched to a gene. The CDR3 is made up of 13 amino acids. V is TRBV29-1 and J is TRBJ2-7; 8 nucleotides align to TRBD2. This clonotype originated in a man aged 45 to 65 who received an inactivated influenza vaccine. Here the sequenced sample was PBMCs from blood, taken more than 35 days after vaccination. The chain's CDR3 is CSVELAGNYEQYF. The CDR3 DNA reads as TGCAGCGTTGAGCTAGCGGGCAACTACGAGCAGTACTTC.